This T cell receptor (beta chain) was recovered during a study of T cell repertoires in cytomegalovirus infection. Study overall: Evidence of both CMV infection and a matching HLA type came from public TCR beta signatures.

This clonotype has at least ten counts. As yet, its antigen is unknown. TCRdb fed the reads into MiXCR, producing one record per CDR3 protein. This sample has about 250,000 distinct CDR3 sequences, with roughly an eighth found just once. The study, taken as a whole, reports: Across the ex vivo response, the dominant clonotypes were HLA-C-restricted CMV-specific TCR beta clonotypes. Totalled public TCR beta family frequency picked out people who carried CMV plus the relevant HLA.

This receptor was identified in a human donor in good health (CMV status not recorded). Some clones in this sample may be carry-over from other donors' samples. Sequenced sample: PBMCs.

CDR3 coding DNA: TGTGCCAGCAGCTTCGCAGGGGGCCCTTCACCCCTCCACTTT. Amino acids: CASSFAGGPSPLHF. This chain joins TRBV7-8 and TRBJ1-6; 8 bases agree with TRBD1. The V segment lost 3 bases and the J segment 9 bases; nucleotides outside the gene matches: 4. Per germline, CDR1 SGHVS and CDR2 FQNEAQ. The CDR3 runs 14 residues.